This is a list of T cell receptor beta chains from one sample in a study of blood T cells in healthy people across ages. TCRdb used MiXCR to reprocess the 5' RACE reads, holding one entry per CDR3 protein. In the table there are 1.5 million to 2 million distinct CDR3 sequences, less than 50% of which are singletons. Source material: blood. The receptor set was obtained from a middle-aged woman in good health. Each CDR3 is given with its conserved first and last residue. Each record gives: J gene, V gene, CDR3 protein.

>TRBJ2-7|TRBV10-3
CAISEPRAPTNEQYF
>TRBJ2-1|TRBV6-2/TRBV6-3
CASSSPMPSAGGNEQFF
>TRBJ2-1|TRBV6-1
CASSEWVVNEQFF
>TRBJ2-5|TRBV28
CASSLSGQGKLQETQYF
>TRBJ2-1|TRBV4-3
CASSRTEFLGKDEQFF
>.|TRBV24-1
CATSDFGDRAETQYF
>TRBJ2-6|TRBV27
CASRTGTGPNRANVLTF
>TRBJ2-3|TRBV6-5
CASSSPSTGDTQYF
>TRBJ2-1|TRBV27
CASGSVRAYNEQFF
>TRBJ1-2|TRBV6-1
CASRDRELPYGYTF
>.|TRBV7-9
CASSRDHGETQYF
>TRBJ2-7|TRBV20-1
CSARDNEDRSYEQYF
>TRBJ2-1|TRBV6-2/TRBV6-3
CASRPQYNEQFF
>TRBJ2-7|TRBV28
CASSLILRRAGSYEQYF
>TRBJ1-1|TRBV12-3/TRBV12-4
CASSRISNTEAFF
>TRBJ1-1|TRBV7-2
CASSFPNTEAFF
>TRBJ2-5|TRBV18
CASSRQILQETQYF
>TRBJ2-1|TRBV20-1
CSAPPLRTGGEDEQFF
>TRBJ1-4|TRBV7-9
CASSLGYSEEKLFF
>TRBJ2-3|TRBV6-2/TRBV6-3
CASSYWPAGDTQYF
>TRBJ1-5|TRBV12-3/TRBV12-4
CASSLYATAGGQPQHF
>TRBJ1-2|TRBV29-1
CSVRTLQGEIGYGYTF
>TRBJ1-6|TRBV7-2
CASRRQERTYNSPLHF
>TRBJ2-1|TRBV6-5
CASSLSATIRWVSYNEQFF